Described below is a single T cell receptor beta chain sequence and its context. The antigen remains undetermined. The sample originates from a study of PD-L1 blockade in urothelial cancer. Background on the study: Male sex and bladder-origin urothelial cancer were recorded for about 85% of the roughly 30 patients. Study results and limitations: Patients with durable benefit had greater blood expansion of tumor-associated TCR clones 3 weeks into treatment.

The CDR3 is made up of 13 amino acids. The V gene end was trimmed by 3 bases and the J gene end by 13 bases; junction bases not matched to a gene: 14. Germline loops: CDR1 GTSNPN, CDR2 SVGIG (reference sequence). The method was immunoSEQ multiplex PCR; TCRdb's version includes in-frame clones alone and lacks a portion of them. The data show 100,000 or so clones, with around 93% seen just once and roughly 0.93% held by the top ten. This TCR was recovered from a woman of 80 years or more with urothelial cancer. This chain links TRBV30 with TRBJ1-2; 7 bases agree with TRBD1. The sample consisted of PBMCs, taken around atezolizumab (anti-PD-L1) treatment. In DNA form, the CDR3 reads TGTGCCTGGAGGCCCCCAGACAGGGTTGATAGCACCTTC. It yields the protein CAWRPPDRVDSTF.